This is a list of T cell receptor beta chains from one sample in a study of cytomegalovirus exposure and HLA in healthy donors. Clones were sequenced by immunoSEQ multiplex PCR, and TCRdb holds only the in-frame ones, with some missing. Of more than 95,000 clones detected, approximately 73% appear once; the ten largest clones hold 10% to 13%. The specimen was PBMCs. The receptors come from a woman aged 18-30 years in good health and CMV-seropositive. Each CDR3 is given with its conserved first and last residue. Fields, in order: J gene, V gene, clone size, D gene, CDR3 length, CDR3 DNA, CDR3 protein. A D gene is named only where the DNA matches it firmly. The listing skips clone size in some rows; elsewhere it reads once, few, many or a size class.

j_call: TRBJ2-1
v_call: TRBV5-6
clone_size: -
d_call: TRBD2
cdr3_length: 13
cdr3_nt: TGTGCCAGCCGACTAGCGGGGGGCCCTCAGCAGTTCTTC
cdr3_aa: CASRLAGGPQQFF

j_call: TRBJ1-3
v_call: TRBV7-8
clone_size: -
d_call: -
cdr3_length: 14
cdr3_nt: TGTGCCAGCAGCTTCGGGGGTTCTGGAAACACCATATATTTT
cdr3_aa: CASSFGGSGNTIYF

j_call: TRBJ1-2
v_call: TRBV19
clone_size: once
d_call: TRBD1
cdr3_length: 15
cdr3_nt: TGTGCCAGTAGTAATCTACAGACAGGGCGGGATGGCTACACCTTC
cdr3_aa: CASSNLQTGRDGYTF

j_call: TRBJ1-6
v_call: TRBV5-6
clone_size: -
d_call: TRBD1
cdr3_length: 13
cdr3_nt: TGTGCCAGCGGGGGACAGTGGAGTTCACCCCTCCACTTT
cdr3_aa: CASGGQWSSPLHF

j_call: TRBJ1-3
v_call: TRBV11-2
clone_size: few
d_call: -
cdr3_length: 14
cdr3_nt: TGTGCCAGCAGCTTAGGAGAATCTGGAAACACCATATATTTT
cdr3_aa: CASSLGESGNTIYF

j_call: TRBJ1-1
v_call: TRBV4-1
clone_size: -
d_call: -
cdr3_length: 13
cdr3_nt: TGCGCCAGCAGCCAAGAGTACGCAGTTGAAGCTTTCTTT
cdr3_aa: CASSQEYAVEAFF

j_call: TRBJ1-4
v_call: TRBV7-6
clone_size: -
d_call: -
cdr3_length: 16
cdr3_nt: TGTGCCAGCAGCATCATGACAGACGCAACTAATGAAAAACTGTTTTTT
cdr3_aa: CASSIMTDATNEKLFF

j_call: TRBJ2-5
v_call: TRBV7-6
clone_size: few
d_call: -
cdr3_length: 13
cdr3_nt: TGTGCCAGCAGCTTTTCGGGAGAAGAGACCCAGTACTTC
cdr3_aa: CASSFSGEETQYF

j_call: TRBJ2-5
v_call: TRBV7-6
clone_size: -
d_call: -
cdr3_length: 15
cdr3_nt: TGTGCCAGCAGCTTAATTGGCTACTCGGCAGGGACCCAGTACTTC
cdr3_aa: CASSLIGYSAGTQYF

j_call: TRBJ2-1
v_call: TRBV7-3
clone_size: -
d_call: -
cdr3_length: 18
cdr3_nt: TGTGCCAGCAGCCGAATACACATGGCATGGAGGTTCTACAATGAGCAGTTCTTC
cdr3_aa: CASSRIHMAWRFYNEQFF

j_call: TRBJ2-1
v_call: TRBV7-3
clone_size: -
d_call: TRBD2
cdr3_length: 16
cdr3_nt: TGTGCCAGCAGCTACACAGGGCGGGAGGGGCCGAATGAGCAGTTCTTC
cdr3_aa: CASSYTGREGPNEQFF

j_call: TRBJ1-2
v_call: TRBV5-1
clone_size: -
d_call: TRBD1
cdr3_length: 19
cdr3_nt: TGCGCCAGCAGCTTGGGGCCGGGGACAGGGTGGGTCGGTAACTATGGCTACACCTTC
cdr3_aa: CASSLGPGTGWVGNYGYTF

j_call: TRBJ1-2
v_call: TRBV6-5
clone_size: -
d_call: TRBD1
cdr3_length: 12
cdr3_nt: TGTGCCAGCGGCCACAGACAGGGTGGCTACACCTTC
cdr3_aa: CASGHRQGGYTF

j_call: TRBJ2-7
v_call: TRBV19
clone_size: -
d_call: TRBD1
cdr3_length: 14
cdr3_nt: TGTGCCAGTAGAAAGGGACAGGGGATAGACGAGCAGTACTTC
cdr3_aa: CASRKGQGIDEQYF

j_call: TRBJ1-2
v_call: TRBV2
clone_size: -
d_call: -
cdr3_length: 15
cdr3_nt: TGTGCCAGTAAAAGGTACGACAAAACCTCTCTCGGCTACACCTTC
cdr3_aa: CASKRYDKTSLGYTF

j_call: TRBJ2-5
v_call: TRBV29-1
clone_size: -
d_call: TRBD2
cdr3_length: 15
cdr3_nt: TGCAGCGTTCGACTAACTAGCGGGAGCAGGGGGGCCCAGTACTTC
cdr3_aa: CSVRLTSGSRGAQYF

j_call: TRBJ1-2
v_call: TRBV11-2
clone_size: once
d_call: -
cdr3_length: 19
cdr3_nt: TGTGCCAGCAGAACGATCGCCCCCTTGGGGGGGCCTGCGAACTATGGCTACACCTTC
cdr3_aa: CASRTIAPLGGPANYGYTF

j_call: TRBJ2-7
v_call: TRBV7-9
clone_size: -
d_call: -
cdr3_length: 14
cdr3_nt: TGTGCCAGCAGCTATAGCGGAAACCCCTACGAGCAGTACTTC
cdr3_aa: CASSYSGNPYEQYF

j_call: TRBJ2-1
v_call: TRBV2
clone_size: -
d_call: -
cdr3_length: 16
cdr3_nt: TGTGCCAGCAGTGAAAGAGGTGATGAGGTCTACAATGAGCAGTTCTTC
cdr3_aa: CASSERGDEVYNEQFF

j_call: TRBJ2-2
v_call: TRBV6-1
clone_size: -
d_call: TRBD2
cdr3_length: 15
cdr3_nt: TGTGCCAGCAGTATCCGAAGCGGGGGCACCGGGGAGCTGTTTTTT
cdr3_aa: CASSIRSGGTGELFF

j_call: TRBJ1-4
v_call: TRBV7-9
clone_size: once
d_call: -
cdr3_length: 14
cdr3_nt: TGTGCCAGCAGTACTGGCGGGACCCATGAAAAACTGTTTTTT
cdr3_aa: CASSTGGTHEKLFF

j_call: TRBJ2-7
v_call: TRBV5-1
clone_size: -
d_call: TRBD1
cdr3_length: 15
cdr3_nt: TGCGCCAGCAGCTTGGACGGACAGGGGGTCGACGAGCAGTACTTC
cdr3_aa: CASSLDGQGVDEQYF